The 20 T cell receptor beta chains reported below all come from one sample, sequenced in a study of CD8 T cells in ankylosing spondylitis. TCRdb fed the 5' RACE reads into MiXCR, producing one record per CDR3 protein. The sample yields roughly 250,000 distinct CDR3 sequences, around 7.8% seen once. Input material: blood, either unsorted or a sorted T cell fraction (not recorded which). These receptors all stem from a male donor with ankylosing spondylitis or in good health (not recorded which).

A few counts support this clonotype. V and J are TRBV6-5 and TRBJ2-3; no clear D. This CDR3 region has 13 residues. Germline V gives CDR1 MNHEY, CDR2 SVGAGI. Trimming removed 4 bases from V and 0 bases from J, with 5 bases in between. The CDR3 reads CASSSPSTDTQYF. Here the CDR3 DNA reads TGTGCCAGCAGTTCCCCTAGCACAGATACGCAGTATTTT.

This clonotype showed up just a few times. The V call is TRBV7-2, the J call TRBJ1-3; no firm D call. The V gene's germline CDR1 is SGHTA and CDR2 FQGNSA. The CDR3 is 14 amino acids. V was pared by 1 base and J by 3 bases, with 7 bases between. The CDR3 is CASSLGLGGNTIYF. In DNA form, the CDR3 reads TGTGCCAGCAGCTTAGGCCTCGGTGGAAACACCATATATTTT.

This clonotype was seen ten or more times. As DNA, the CDR3 is TGTGCCAGCAGTCCCGAGGCGTCCGGGACACGCGGGGCAGATACGCAGTATTTT. Translated, it gives CASSPEASGTRGADTQYF. The chain has TRBV7-6 and TRBJ2-3; D tentatively reads TRBD1 or TRBD2 (6 bases each). Germline values: CDR1 SGHVS, CDR2 FNYEAQ. The CDR3 length is 18 residues. The germline V and J ends were trimmed by 6 bases and 4 bases, with 26 bases remaining between them. The full variable domain, with the rest looked up from reference TRBV7-6 and TRBJ2-3, is GAGVSQSPRYKVTKRGQDVALRCDPISGHVSLYWYRQALGQGPEFLTYFNYEAQQDKSGLPNDRFSAERPEGSISTLTIQRTEQRDSAMYRCASSPEASGTRGADTQYFGPGTRLTVL.

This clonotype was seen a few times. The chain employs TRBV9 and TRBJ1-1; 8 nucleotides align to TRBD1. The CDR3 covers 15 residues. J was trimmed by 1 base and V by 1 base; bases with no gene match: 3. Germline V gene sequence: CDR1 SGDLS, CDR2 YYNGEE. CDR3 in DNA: TGTGCCAGCAGCGTACCCCAGGGGGCGAACACTGAAGCTTTCTTT. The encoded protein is CASSVPQGANTEAFF.

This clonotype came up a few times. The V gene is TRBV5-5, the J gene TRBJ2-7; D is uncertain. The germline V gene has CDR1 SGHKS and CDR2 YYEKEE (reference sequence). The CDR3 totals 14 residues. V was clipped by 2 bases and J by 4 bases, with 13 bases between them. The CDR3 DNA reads TGTGCCAGCAGCTTCGGACCGCGAATTTACGAGCAGTACTTC. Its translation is CASSFGPRIYEQYF.

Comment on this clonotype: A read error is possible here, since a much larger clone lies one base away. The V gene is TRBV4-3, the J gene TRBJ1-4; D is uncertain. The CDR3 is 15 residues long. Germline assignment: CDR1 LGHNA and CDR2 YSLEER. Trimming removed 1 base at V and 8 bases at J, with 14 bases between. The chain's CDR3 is CASSQASKVREKLFF. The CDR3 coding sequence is TGCGCCAGCAGCCAAGCCTCCAAGGTACGGGAAAAACTGTTTTTT.

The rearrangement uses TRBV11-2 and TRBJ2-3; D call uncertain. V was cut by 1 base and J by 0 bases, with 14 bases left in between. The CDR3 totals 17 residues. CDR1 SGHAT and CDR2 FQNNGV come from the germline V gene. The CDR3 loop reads CASSLVSTVTSTDTQYF. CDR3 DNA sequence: TGTGCCAGCAGCTTAGTTTCGACTGTAACTAGCACAGATACGCAGTATTTT.

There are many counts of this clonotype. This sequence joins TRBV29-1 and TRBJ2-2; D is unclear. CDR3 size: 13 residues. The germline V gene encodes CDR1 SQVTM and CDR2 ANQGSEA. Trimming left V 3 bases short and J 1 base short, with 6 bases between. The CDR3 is CSVDLQNTGELFF. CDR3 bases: TGCAGCGTTGACCTTCAGAACACCGGGGAGCTGTTTTTT.

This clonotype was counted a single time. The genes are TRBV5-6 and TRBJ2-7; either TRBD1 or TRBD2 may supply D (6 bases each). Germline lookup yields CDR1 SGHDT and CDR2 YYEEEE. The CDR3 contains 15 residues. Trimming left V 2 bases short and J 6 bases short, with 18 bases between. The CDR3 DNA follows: TGTGCCAGCAGCTTAAGTAATTTAGGGGGAGGCGAGCAGTACTTC. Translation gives CASSLSNLGGGEQYF.

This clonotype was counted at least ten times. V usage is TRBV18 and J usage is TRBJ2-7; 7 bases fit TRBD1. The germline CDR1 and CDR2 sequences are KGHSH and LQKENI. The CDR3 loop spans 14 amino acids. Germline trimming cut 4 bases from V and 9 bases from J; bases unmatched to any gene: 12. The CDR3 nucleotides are TGTGCCAGCTCACAGAACCGGGACAGCCCGCGGCAGTACTTC. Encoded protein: CASSQNRDSPRQYF.

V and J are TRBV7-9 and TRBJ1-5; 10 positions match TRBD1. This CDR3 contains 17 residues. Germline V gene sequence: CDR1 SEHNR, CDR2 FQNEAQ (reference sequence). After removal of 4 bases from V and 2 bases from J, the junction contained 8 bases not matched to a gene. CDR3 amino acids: CASSSGQGTVGNQPQHF. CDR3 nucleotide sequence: TGTGCCAGCAGCTCGGGACAGGGGACGGTAGGCAATCAGCCCCAGCATTTT.

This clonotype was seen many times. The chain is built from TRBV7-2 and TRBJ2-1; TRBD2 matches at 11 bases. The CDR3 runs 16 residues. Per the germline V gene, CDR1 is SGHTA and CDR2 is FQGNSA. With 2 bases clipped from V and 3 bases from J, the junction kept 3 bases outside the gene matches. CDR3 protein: CASSLPGTSGYNEQFF. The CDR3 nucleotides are TGTGCCAGCAGCTTACCCGGGACTAGCGGCTACAATGAGCAGTTCTTC. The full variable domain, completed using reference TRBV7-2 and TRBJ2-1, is GAGVSQSPSNKVTEKGKDVELRCDPISGHTALYWYRQSLGQGLEFLIYFQGNSAPDKSGLPSDRFSAERTGGSVSTLTIQRTQQEDSAVYLCASSLPGTSGYNEQFFGPGTRLTVL.

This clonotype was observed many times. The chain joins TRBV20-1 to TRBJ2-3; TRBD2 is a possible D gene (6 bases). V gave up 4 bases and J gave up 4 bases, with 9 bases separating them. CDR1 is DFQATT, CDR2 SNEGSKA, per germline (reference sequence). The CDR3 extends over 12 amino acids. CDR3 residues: CSATPGADTQYF. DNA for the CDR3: TGCAGTGCTACCCCGGGAGCAGATACGCAGTATTTT.

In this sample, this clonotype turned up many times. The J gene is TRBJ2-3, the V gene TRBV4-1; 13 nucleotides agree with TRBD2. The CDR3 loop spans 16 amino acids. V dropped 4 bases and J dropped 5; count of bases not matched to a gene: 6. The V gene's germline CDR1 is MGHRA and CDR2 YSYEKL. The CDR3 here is CASSPTSGGPLDTQYF. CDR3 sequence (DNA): TGCGCCAGCAGCCCGACTAGCGGGGGGCCCCTAGATACGCAGTATTTT.

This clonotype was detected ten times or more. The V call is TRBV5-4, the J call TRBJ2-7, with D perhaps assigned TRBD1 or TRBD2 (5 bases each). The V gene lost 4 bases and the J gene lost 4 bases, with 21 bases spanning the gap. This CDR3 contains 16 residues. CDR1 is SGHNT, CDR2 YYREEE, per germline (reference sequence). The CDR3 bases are TGTGCCAGCAGCCGGGGCTTAACCCCCGGGGAATACGAGCAGTACTTC. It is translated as CASSRGLTPGEYEQYF.

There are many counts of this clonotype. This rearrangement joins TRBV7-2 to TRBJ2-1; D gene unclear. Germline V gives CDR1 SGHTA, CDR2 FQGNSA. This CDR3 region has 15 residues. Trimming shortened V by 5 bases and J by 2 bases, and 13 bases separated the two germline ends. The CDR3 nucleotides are TGTGCCAGCAGCCCCGGCGAGATCACCTACAATGAGCAGTTCTTC. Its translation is CASSPGEITYNEQFF.

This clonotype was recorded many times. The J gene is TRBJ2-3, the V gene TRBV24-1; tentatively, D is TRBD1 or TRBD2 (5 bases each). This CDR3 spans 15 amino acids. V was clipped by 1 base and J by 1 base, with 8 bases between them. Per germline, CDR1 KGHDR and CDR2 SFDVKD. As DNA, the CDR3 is TGTGCCACCAGTGATTTCCCGGGACGCACAGATACGCAGTATTTT. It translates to CATSDFPGRTDTQYF.

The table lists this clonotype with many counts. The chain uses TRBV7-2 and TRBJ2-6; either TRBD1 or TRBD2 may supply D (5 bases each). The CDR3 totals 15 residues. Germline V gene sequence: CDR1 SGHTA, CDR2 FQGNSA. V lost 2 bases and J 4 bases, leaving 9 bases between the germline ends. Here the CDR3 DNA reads TGTGCCAGCAGCTTATGGGGGTCAGGGGCCAACGTCCTGACTTTC. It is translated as CASSLWGSGANVLTF. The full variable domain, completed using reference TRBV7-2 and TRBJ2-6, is GAGVSQSPSNKVTEKGKDVELRCDPISGHTALYWYRQSLGQGLEFLIYFQGNSAPDKSGLPSDRFSAERTGGSVSTLTIQRTQQEDSAVYLCASSLWGSGANVLTFGAGSRLTVL.

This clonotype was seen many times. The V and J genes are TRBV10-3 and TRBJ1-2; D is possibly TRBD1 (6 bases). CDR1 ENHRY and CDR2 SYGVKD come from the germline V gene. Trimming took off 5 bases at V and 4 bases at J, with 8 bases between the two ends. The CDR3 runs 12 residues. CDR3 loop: CAISLTGYGYTF. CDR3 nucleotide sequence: TGTGCCATCAGTCTGACAGGCTATGGCTACACCTTC.

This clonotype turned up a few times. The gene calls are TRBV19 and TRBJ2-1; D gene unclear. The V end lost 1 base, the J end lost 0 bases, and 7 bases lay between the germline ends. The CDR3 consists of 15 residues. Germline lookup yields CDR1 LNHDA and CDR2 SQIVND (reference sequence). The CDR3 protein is CASSIVRSSYNEQFF. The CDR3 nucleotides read TGTGCCAGTAGTATAGTCCGAAGCTCCTACAATGAGCAGTTCTTC.